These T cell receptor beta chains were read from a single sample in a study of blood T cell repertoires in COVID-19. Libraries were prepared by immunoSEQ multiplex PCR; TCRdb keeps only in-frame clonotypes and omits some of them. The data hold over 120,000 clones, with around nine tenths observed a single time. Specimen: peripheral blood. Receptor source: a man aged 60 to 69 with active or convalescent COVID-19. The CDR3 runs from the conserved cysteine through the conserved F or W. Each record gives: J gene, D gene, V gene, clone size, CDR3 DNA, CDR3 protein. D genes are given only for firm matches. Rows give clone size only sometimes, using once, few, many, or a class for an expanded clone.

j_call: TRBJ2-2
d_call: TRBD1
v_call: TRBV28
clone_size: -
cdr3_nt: TGTGCCAGCAGTTCGGGACAGGGGAAGCTGTTTTTT
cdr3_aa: CASSSGQGKLFF

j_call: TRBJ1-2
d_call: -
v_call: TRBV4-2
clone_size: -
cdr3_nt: TGTGCCAGCAGCCAAGATCAGGGTTCCTACACCTTC
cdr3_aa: CASSQDQGSYTF

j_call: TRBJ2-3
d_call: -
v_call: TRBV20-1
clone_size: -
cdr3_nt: TGCAGTGCTAGTTGGCTAGCGCGAAGCACAGATACGCAGTATTTT
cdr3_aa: CSASWLARSTDTQYF

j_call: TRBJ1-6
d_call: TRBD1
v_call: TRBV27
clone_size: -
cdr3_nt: TGTGCCAGCAGCCCCTGGCGGGACAGGGGTAATTCACCCCTCCACTTT
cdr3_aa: CASSPWRDRGNSPLHF

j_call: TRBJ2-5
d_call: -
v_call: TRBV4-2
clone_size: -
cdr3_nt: TGTGCCAGCAGCCGCGGCGTGGCTAATCAAGAGACCCAGTACTTC
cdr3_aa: CASSRGVANQETQYF

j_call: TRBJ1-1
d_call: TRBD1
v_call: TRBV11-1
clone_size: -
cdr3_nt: TGTGCCAGCAGCCCCACAGGGGGCACTGAAGCTTTCTTT
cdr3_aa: CASSPTGGTEAFF

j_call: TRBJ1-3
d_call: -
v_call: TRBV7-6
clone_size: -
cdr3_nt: TGTGCCAGCAGCTTAGGGGGGGGCTCTGGAAACACCATATATTTT
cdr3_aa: CASSLGGGSGNTIYF

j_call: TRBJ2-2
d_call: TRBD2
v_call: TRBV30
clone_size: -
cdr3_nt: TGTGCCTCAAACCCGGGACTAGCGGGGGGTTACACCGGGGAGCTGTTTTTT
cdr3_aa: CASNPGLAGGYTGELFF

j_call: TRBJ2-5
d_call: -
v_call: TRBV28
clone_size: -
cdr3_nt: TGTGCCAGCAGAGCCCCGGGGGAACTGAAGACCCAGTACTTC
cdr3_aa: CASRAPGELKTQYF

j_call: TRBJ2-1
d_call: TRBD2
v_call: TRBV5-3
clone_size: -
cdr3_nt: TGTGCCAGAAGCTCCATGACTAGCGGGGCGGACAATGAGCAGTTCTTC
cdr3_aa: CARSSMTSGADNEQFF

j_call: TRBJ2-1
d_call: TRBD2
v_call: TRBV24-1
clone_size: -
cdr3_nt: TGTGCCACCAGTGACCCAGGGACTAGTGAGAATGAGCAGTTCTTC
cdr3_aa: CATSDPGTSENEQFF

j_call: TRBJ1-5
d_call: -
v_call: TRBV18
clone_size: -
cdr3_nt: TGTGCCAGCTCACCACCTGGGGGGGGCAATCAGCCCCAGCATTTT
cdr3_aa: CASSPPGGGNQPQHF

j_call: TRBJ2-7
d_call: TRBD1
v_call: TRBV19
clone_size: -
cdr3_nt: TGTGCCAGTAGTAGGGACAGGGGAGCCTACGAGCAGTACTTC
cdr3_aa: CASSRDRGAYEQYF

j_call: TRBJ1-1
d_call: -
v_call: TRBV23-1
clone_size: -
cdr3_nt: TGCGCCAGCACCCCCTCCTGGGGGCAGGTGGGGACTGAAGCTTTCTTT
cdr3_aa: CASTPSWGQVGTEAFF

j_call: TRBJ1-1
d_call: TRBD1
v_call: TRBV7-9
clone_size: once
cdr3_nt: TGTGCCAGCAGCCGCGACAGGGACACTGAAGCTTTCTTT
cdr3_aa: CASSRDRDTEAFF

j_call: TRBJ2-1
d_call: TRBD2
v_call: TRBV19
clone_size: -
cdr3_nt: TGTGCCAGTAGTACGGGACTAGCGGGTTCCAATGAGCAGTTCTTC
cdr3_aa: CASSTGLAGSNEQFF

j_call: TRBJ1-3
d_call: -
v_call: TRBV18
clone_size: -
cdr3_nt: TGTGCCAGCTCAGCCGAGTCTGGAAACACCATATATTTT
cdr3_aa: CASSAESGNTIYF

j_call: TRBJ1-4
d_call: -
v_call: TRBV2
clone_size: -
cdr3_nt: TGTGCCAGCAGCCCGGGGCAGGGGCGTGAAAAACTGTTTTTT
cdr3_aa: CASSPGQGREKLFF

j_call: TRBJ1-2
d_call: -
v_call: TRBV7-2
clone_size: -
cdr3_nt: TGTGCCAGCAGCTCCCGGCAGGGGCACTATGGCTACACCTTC
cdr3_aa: CASSSRQGHYGYTF

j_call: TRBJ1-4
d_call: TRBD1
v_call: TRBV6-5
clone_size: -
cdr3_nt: TGTGCCAGCAGGGAGACAGGGGGCGGTCGTGAAAAACTGTTTTTT
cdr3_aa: CASRETGGGREKLFF

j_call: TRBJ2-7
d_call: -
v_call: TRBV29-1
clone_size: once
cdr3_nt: TGCAGCGCGACCGGGACACCTGTTAATGTTCCCGAGCAGTACTTC
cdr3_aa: CSATGTPVNVPEQYF

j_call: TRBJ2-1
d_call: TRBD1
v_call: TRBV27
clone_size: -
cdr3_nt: TGTGCCAGCAGAATGACAGGGCCCTCCGTCAATGAGCAGTTCTTC
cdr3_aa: CASRMTGPSVNEQFF

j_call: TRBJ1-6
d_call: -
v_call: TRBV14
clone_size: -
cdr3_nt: TGTGCCAGCAGCCCTCAGGGATATTCACCCCTCCACTTT
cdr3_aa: CASSPQGYSPLHF

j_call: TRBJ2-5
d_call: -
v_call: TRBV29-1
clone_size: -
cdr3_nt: TGCAGCGTTGTGAGGGGGGGAGAGACCCAGTACTTC
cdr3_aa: CSVVRGGETQYF

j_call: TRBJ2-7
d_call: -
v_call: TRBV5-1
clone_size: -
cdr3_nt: TGCGCCAGCAGCTTGGGGTGGAGGCGGGACGAGCAGTACTTC
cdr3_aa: CASSLGWRRDEQYF

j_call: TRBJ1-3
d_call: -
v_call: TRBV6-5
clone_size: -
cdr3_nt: TGTGCCAGCACGCAGGGTGGGGCTGGAAACACCATATATTTT
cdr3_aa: CASTQGGAGNTIYF

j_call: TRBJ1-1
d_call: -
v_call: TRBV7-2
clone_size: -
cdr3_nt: TGTGCCAGCAGCTCAAACAGAGAGGGTGAAGCTTTCTTT
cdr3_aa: CASSSNREGEAFF

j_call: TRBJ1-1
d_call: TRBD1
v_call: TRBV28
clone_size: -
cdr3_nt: TGTGCCAGCAGTTGGGCAGGGGGGACTGAAGCTTTCTTT
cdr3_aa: CASSWAGGTEAFF